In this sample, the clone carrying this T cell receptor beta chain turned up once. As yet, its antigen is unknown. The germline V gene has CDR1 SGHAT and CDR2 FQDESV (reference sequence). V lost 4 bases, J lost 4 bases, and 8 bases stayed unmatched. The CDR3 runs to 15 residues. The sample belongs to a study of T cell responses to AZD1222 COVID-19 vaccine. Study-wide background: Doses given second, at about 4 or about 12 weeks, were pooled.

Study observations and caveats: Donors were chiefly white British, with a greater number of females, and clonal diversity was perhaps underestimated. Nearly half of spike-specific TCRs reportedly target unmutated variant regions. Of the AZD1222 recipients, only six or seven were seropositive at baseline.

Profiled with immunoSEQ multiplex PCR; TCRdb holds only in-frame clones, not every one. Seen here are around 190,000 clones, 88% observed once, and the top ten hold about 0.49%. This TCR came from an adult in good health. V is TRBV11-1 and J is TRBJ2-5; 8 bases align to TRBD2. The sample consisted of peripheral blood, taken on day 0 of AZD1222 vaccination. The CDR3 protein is CASSSIAGIRETQYF. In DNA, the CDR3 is TGTGCCAGCAGCTCAATAGCGGGGATCCGAGAGACCCAGTACTTC.